This is a list of T cell receptor beta chains from one sample in a study of blood T cell repertoires in COVID-19. Here immunoSEQ multiplex PCR was the method, and the copy in TCRdb shows in-frame clones only, minus some. The repertoire includes 60,000 to 65,000 clones, 76% of them detected once, and around half sits in the top ten. Sample: peripheral blood. These receptors all stem from an elderly woman with acute or convalescent COVID-19. The CDR3 runs from the conserved cysteine through the conserved F or W. The order of the fields is D gene, J gene, V gene, clone size, CDR3 length, CDR3 protein, CDR3 DNA. D genes are given only for firm matches. Only part of the rows carry a size: once, few, many, or a class if the clone is expanded.

d_gene: .
j_gene: TRBJ1-4
v_gene: TRBV5-1
abundance: .
len: 15
CDR3aa: CASRASGATNEKLFF
CDR3nt: TGCGCCAGCAGGGCCTCAGGGGCGACTAATGAAAAACTGTTTTTT

d_gene: .
j_gene: TRBJ1-1
v_gene: TRBV14
abundance: .
len: 15
CDR3aa: CASSQGLGSLLPAFF
CDR3nt: TGTGCCAGCAGCCAAGGTCTTGGCTCCCTCTTGCCGGCTTTCTTT

d_gene: .
j_gene: TRBJ2-3
v_gene: TRBV4-3
abundance: .
len: 13
CDR3aa: CASSHRASDTQYF
CDR3nt: TGCGCCAGCAGCCACAGGGCTTCAGATACGCAGTATTTT

d_gene: .
j_gene: TRBJ1-4
v_gene: TRBV19
abundance: .
len: 14
CDR3aa: CASSILRDNEKLFF
CDR3nt: TGTGCCAGTAGTATCCTCAGGGATAATGAAAAACTGTTTTTT

d_gene: .
j_gene: TRBJ2-1
v_gene: TRBV7-9
abundance: .
len: 12
CDR3aa: CASSLGAGEQFF
CDR3nt: TGTGCCAGCAGCTTAGGGGCGGGTGAGCAGTTCTTC

d_gene: .
j_gene: TRBJ1-1
v_gene: TRBV27
abundance: .
len: 14
CDR3aa: CASSPYRAATEAFF
CDR3nt: TGTGCCAGCAGTCCCTACAGGGCGGCAACTGAAGCTTTCTTT

d_gene: TRBD1
j_gene: TRBJ1-2
v_gene: TRBV28
abundance: .
len: 15
CDR3aa: CASGRQGTPNYGYTF
CDR3nt: TGTGCCAGCGGCCGACAGGGAACCCCTAACTATGGCTACACCTTC

d_gene: .
j_gene: TRBJ2-5
v_gene: TRBV4-3
abundance: once
len: 14
CDR3aa: CASSQDRRGETQYF
CDR3nt: TGCGCCAGCAGCCAAGACCGTCGGGGAGAGACCCAGTACTTC

d_gene: .
j_gene: TRBJ2-3
v_gene: TRBV10-3
abundance: .
len: 14
CDR3aa: CAIRSGPSTDTQYF
CDR3nt: TGTGCCATCAGGTCAGGGCCTAGCACAGATACGCAGTATTTT

d_gene: .
j_gene: TRBJ1-2
v_gene: TRBV7-2
abundance: few
len: 14
CDR3aa: CASSPRNGGDGYTF
CDR3nt: TGTGCCAGCAGCCCTCGAAACGGCGGGGATGGCTACACCTTC

d_gene: .
j_gene: TRBJ1-3
v_gene: TRBV2
abundance: .
len: 17
CDR3aa: CASSDRQAGYSGNTIYF
CDR3nt: TGTGCCAGCAGTGATCGACAGGCTGGCTACTCTGGAAACACCATATATTTT

d_gene: .
j_gene: TRBJ2-4
v_gene: TRBV3-1/TRBV3-2
abundance: .
len: 15
CDR3aa: CASSQPNIAKNIQYF
CDR3nt: TGTGCCAGCAGCCAACCGAACATAGCCAAAAACATTCAGTACTTC

d_gene: .
j_gene: TRBJ1-1
v_gene: TRBV2
abundance: medium-sized
len: 15
CDR3aa: CASSAATGLNTEAFF
CDR3nt: TGTGCCAGCAGCGCCGCTACAGGGTTGAACACTGAAGCTTTCTTT

d_gene: .
j_gene: TRBJ1-2
v_gene: TRBV14
abundance: .
len: 14
CDR3aa: CASSPNRVLGGYTF
CDR3nt: TGTGCCAGCAGCCCGAACAGGGTGCTGGGGGGCTACACCTTC

d_gene: TRBD2
j_gene: TRBJ2-1
v_gene: TRBV19
abundance: .
len: 16
CDR3aa: CASSIAISGRGSAEFF
CDR3nt: TGTGCCAGTAGTATCGCGATTAGCGGGAGAGGGTCCGCGGAGTTCTTC

d_gene: .
j_gene: TRBJ2-1
v_gene: TRBV5-6
abundance: .
len: 15
CDR3aa: CASSRGWESYNEQFF
CDR3nt: TGTGCCAGCAGCCGGGGGTGGGAGAGCTACAATGAGCAGTTCTTC

d_gene: .
j_gene: TRBJ2-7
v_gene: TRBV5-4
abundance: .
len: 14
CDR3aa: CASSSRGASYEQYF
CDR3nt: TGTGCCAGCAGCTCTCGCGGGGCCTCCTACGAGCAGTACTTC

d_gene: TRBD1
j_gene: TRBJ2-3
v_gene: TRBV24-1
abundance: .
len: 15
CDR3aa: CATSGLTGGTDTQYF
CDR3nt: TGTGCCACCAGTGGGCTGACAGGGGGGACAGATACGCAGTATTTT

d_gene: .
j_gene: TRBJ1-4
v_gene: TRBV7-9
abundance: .
len: 13
CDR3aa: CASSLTGNEKLFF
CDR3nt: TGTGCCAGCAGCTTGACGGGGAATGAAAAACTGTTTTTT

d_gene: TRBD1
j_gene: TRBJ2-2
v_gene: TRBV4-2
abundance: few
len: 17
CDR3aa: CASSPARGQGASGELFF
CDR3nt: TGTGCCAGCAGCCCAGCCCGGGGACAGGGGGCGTCGGGGGAGCTGTTTTTT

d_gene: TRBD1
j_gene: TRBJ2-7
v_gene: TRBV28
abundance: .
len: 14
CDR3aa: CASSAGQVSYEQYF
CDR3nt: TGTGCCAGCAGTGCCGGACAGGTCTCGTACGAGCAGTACTTC

d_gene: .
j_gene: TRBJ2-7
v_gene: TRBV7-9
abundance: .
len: 13
CDR3aa: CASSSTLTYEQYF
CDR3nt: TGTGCCAGCAGCTCGACACTCACCTACGAGCAGTACTTC

d_gene: TRBD2
j_gene: TRBJ2-3
v_gene: TRBV2
abundance: few
len: 17
CDR3aa: CASSEFLLADNTDTQYF
CDR3nt: TGTGCCAGCAGTGAATTCCTACTAGCGGACAACACAGATACGCAGTATTTT

d_gene: TRBD1
j_gene: TRBJ1-1
v_gene: TRBV28
abundance: .
len: 18
CDR3aa: CASSPPGTVLIGNTEAFF
CDR3nt: TGTGCCAGCAGTCCACCCGGGACAGTTCTCATTGGGAACACTGAAGCTTTCTTT

d_gene: .
j_gene: TRBJ1-1
v_gene: TRBV2
abundance: once
len: 13
CDR3aa: CASSGDSYTEAFF
CDR3nt: TGTGCCAGCAGTGGGGACTCATACACTGAAGCTTTCTTT

d_gene: TRBD1
j_gene: TRBJ1-1
v_gene: TRBV28
abundance: .
len: 14
CDR3aa: CASSLLDRVTEAFF
CDR3nt: TGTGCCAGCAGTTTATTGGACAGGGTTACTGAAGCTTTCTTT

d_gene: .
j_gene: TRBJ1-1
v_gene: TRBV25-1
abundance: .
len: 15
CDR3aa: CASSYTDSPGTEAFF
CDR3nt: TGTGCCAGCAGTTACACGGACAGCCCCGGTACTGAAGCTTTCTTT

d_gene: .
j_gene: TRBJ1-1
v_gene: TRBV19
abundance: .
len: 13
CDR3aa: CASTLGPNTEAFF
CDR3nt: TGTGCCAGTACCCTGGGCCCGAACACTGAAGCTTTCTTT

d_gene: .
j_gene: TRBJ2-2
v_gene: TRBV5-6
abundance: once
len: 16
CDR3aa: CASSLVTGSNTGELFF
CDR3nt: TGTGCCAGCAGCTTGGTCACAGGTTCAAACACCGGGGAGCTGTTTTTT

d_gene: TRBD2
j_gene: TRBJ2-7
v_gene: TRBV3-1/TRBV3-2
abundance: .
len: 15
CDR3aa: CASSQASGPGYEQYF
CDR3nt: TGTGCCAGCAGCCAAGCTAGCGGACCAGGCTACGAGCAGTACTTC

d_gene: TRBD2
j_gene: TRBJ2-1
v_gene: TRBV5-1
abundance: .
len: 18
CDR3aa: CASSFSPMVAGGYNEQFF
CDR3nt: TGCGCCAGCAGCTTTTCTCCCATGGTTGCGGGGGGCTACAATGAGCAGTTCTTC

d_gene: .
j_gene: TRBJ1-2
v_gene: TRBV4-3
abundance: few
len: 15
CDR3aa: CASSQGQLPPYGYTF
CDR3nt: TGCGCCAGCAGCCAAGGGCAGTTACCCCCTTATGGCTACACCTTC

d_gene: .
j_gene: TRBJ2-5
v_gene: TRBV5-8
abundance: .
len: 13
CDR3aa: CASSLGQQETQYF
CDR3nt: TGTGCCAGCAGCTTGGGGCAGCAAGAGACCCAGTACTTC

d_gene: TRBD2
j_gene: TRBJ2-7
v_gene: TRBV2
abundance: few
len: 15
CDR3aa: CASSEPGLAASVQYF
CDR3nt: TGTGCCAGCAGTGAGCCCGGACTAGCGGCTTCGGTGCAGTACTTC

d_gene: TRBD1
j_gene: TRBJ1-1
v_gene: TRBV29-1
abundance: .
len: 13
CDR3aa: CSVARQGGTEAFF
CDR3nt: TGCAGCGTTGCCCGACAGGGCGGCACTGAAGCTTTCTTT

d_gene: .
j_gene: TRBJ1-6
v_gene: TRBV27
abundance: .
len: 15
CDR3aa: CASRVSRNHNSPLHF
CDR3nt: TGTGCCAGCAGAGTAAGCAGGAACCATAATTCACCCCTCCACTTT

d_gene: TRBD1
j_gene: TRBJ2-6
v_gene: TRBV27
abundance: .
len: 16
CDR3aa: CASIPTGSSGANVLTF
CDR3nt: TGTGCCAGCATCCCGACAGGGAGCTCTGGGGCCAACGTCCTGACTTTC